This T cell receptor (beta chain) was captured by sequencing in a study of blood T cell repertoires in COVID-19. Overall study context: There were acute and convalescent COVID-19 samples, and they came from the United States, Italy and Spain. PBMCs, B-cell-depleted T cells, or T cells were the source of the cDNA or gDNA that made up the material.

Original processing methods: It was from reference gene primer amplification that nucleated cell counts were estimated. Clones were sequenced by immunoSEQ multiplex PCR, and TCRdb holds only the in-frame ones, with some missing. V, J and clone size derive from that table, while D and trimming were established from the DNA sequence. The sample yields 35,000 to 45,000 clones, 81% seen once. The V end was cut by 0 bases, the J end by 0 bases, with 9 bases between. Germline CDR1 reads SGDLS; CDR2 reads YYNGEE. The CDR3 is made up of 15 amino acids. Sample: peripheral blood. The TCR comes from a human donor in a cohort sampled during active or convalescent COVID-19. The donor label of this sample is uncertain. The chain employs TRBV9 and TRBJ1-2; D uncertain. The CDR3 DNA reads as TGTGCCAGCAGCGTAGCTCCGCACACTAACTATGGCTACACCTTC. Protein sequence: CASSVAPHTNYGYTF.